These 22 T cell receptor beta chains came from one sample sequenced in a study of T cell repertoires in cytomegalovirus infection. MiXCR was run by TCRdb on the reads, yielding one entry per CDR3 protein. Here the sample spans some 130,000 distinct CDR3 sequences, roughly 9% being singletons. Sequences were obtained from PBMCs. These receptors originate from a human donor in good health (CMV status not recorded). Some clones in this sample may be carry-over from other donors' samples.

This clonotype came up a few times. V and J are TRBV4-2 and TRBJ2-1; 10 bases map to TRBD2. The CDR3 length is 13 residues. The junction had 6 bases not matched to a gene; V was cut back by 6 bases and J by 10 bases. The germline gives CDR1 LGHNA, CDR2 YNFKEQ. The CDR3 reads CASRSGGGVEQFF. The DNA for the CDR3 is TGTGCCAGCAGGAGCGGGGGGGGTGTGGAGCAGTTCTTC.

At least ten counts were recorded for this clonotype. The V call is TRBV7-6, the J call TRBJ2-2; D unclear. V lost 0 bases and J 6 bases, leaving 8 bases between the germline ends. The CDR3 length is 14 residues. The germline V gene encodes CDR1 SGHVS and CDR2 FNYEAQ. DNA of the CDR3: TGTGCCAGCAGCTTAGCCCTGCGGCCCGGGGAGCTGTTTTTT. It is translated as CASSLALRPGELFF.

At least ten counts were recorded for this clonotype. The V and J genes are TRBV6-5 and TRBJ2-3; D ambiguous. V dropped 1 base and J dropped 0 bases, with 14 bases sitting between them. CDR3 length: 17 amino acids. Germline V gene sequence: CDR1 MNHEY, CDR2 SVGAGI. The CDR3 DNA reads TGTGCCAGCAGTTACTGGGCAGTTTCTTCTAGCACAGATACGCAGTATTTT. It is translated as CASSYWAVSSSTDTQYF.

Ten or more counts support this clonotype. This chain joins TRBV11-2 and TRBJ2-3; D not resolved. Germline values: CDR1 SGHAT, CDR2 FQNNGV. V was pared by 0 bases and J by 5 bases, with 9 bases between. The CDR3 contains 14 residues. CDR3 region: CASSLDLEKDTQYF. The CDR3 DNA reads TGTGCCAGCAGCTTAGATCTGGAGAAAGATACGCAGTATTTT.

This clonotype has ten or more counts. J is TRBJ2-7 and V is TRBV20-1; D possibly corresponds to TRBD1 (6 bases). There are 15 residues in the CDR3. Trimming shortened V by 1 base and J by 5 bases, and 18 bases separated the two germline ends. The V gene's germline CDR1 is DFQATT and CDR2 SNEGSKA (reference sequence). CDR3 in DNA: TGCAGTGCTAGAGTTCCCCGGGACACTGGCAACGAGCAGTACTTC. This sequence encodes CSARVPRDTGNEQYF.

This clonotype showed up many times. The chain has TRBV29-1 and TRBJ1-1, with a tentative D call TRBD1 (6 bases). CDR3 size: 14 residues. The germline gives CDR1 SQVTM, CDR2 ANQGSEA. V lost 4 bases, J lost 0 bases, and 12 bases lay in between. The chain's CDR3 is CSVGTGSMNTEAFF. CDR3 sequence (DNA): TGCAGCGTTGGCACAGGGTCCATGAACACTGAAGCTTTCTTT.

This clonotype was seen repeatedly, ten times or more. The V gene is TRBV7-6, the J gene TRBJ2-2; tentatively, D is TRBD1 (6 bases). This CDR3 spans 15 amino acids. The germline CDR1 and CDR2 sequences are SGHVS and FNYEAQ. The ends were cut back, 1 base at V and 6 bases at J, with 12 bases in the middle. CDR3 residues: CASSLGGAGAGELFF. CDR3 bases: TGTGCCAGCAGCTTAGGTGGCGCAGGGGCCGGGGAGCTGTTTTTT.

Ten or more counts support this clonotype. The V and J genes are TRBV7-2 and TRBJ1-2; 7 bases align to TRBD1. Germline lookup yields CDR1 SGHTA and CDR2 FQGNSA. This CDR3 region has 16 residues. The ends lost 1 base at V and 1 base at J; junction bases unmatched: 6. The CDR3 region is CASSLGGQLFNYGYTF. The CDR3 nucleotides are TGTGCCAGCAGCTTAGGGGGACAGCTTTTTAACTATGGCTACACCTTC.

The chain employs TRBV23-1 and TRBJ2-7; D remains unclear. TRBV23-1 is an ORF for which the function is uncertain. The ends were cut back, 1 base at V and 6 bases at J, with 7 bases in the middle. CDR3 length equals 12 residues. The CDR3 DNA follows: TGCGCCAGCAGTCAATTGATGGGCGAGCAGTACTTC. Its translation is CASSQLMGEQYF.

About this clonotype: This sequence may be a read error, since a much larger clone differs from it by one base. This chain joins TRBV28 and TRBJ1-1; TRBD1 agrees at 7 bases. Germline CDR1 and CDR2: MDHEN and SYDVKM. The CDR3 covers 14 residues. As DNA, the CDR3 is TGTGCCAGCAGTTTTCAGGGGGTGAACAATGAAGCTTTCTTT. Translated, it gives CASSFQGVNNEAFF.

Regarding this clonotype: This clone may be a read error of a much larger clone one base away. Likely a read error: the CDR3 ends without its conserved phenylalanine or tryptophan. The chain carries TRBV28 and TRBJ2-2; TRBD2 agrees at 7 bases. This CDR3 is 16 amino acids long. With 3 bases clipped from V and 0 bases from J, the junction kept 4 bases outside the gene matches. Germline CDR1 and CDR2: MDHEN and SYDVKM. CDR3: CASSLWGGTNTGELFL. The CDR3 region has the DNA TGTGCCAGCAGTTTGTGGGGGGGTACGAACACCGGGGAGCTGTTTCTT.

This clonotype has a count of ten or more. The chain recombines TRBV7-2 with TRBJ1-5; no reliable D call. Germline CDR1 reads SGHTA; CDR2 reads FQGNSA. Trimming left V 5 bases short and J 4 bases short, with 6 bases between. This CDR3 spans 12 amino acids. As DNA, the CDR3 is TGTGCCAGCAGCCCCTCTAATCAGCCCCAGCATTTT. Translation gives CASSPSNQPQHF. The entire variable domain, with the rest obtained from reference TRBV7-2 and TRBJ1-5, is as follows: GAGVSQSPSNKVTEKGKDVELRCDPISGHTALYWYRQSLGQGLEFLIYFQGNSAPDKSGLPSDRFSAERTGGSVSTLTIQRTQQEDSAVYLCASSPSNQPQHFGDGTRLSIL.

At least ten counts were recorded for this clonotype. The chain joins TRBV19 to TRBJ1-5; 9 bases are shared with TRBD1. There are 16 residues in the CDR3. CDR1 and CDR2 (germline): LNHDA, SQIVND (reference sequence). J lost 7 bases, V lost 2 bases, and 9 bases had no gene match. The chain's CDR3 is CASSIPPGTGRQPQHF. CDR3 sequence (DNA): TGTGCCAGTAGTATACCCCCCGGGACAGGGAGGCAGCCCCAGCATTTT.

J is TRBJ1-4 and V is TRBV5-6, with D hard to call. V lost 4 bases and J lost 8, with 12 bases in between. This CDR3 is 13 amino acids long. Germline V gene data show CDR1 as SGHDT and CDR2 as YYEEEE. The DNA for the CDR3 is TGTGCCAGCAGCCGCAACCTGCCGGAAAAACTGTTTTTT. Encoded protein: CASSRNLPEKLFF.

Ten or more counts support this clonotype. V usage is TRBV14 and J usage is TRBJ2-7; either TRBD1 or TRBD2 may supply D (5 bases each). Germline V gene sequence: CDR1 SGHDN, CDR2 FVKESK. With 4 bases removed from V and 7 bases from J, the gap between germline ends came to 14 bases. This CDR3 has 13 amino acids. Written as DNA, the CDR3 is TGTGCCAGCAGCCGGGACCGGGCGTCGGAGCAGTACTTC. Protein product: CASSRDRASEQYF. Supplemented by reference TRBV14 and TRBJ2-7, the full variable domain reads EAGVTQFPSHSVIEKGQTVTLRCDPISGHDNLYWYRRVMGKEIKFLLHFVKESKQDESGMPNNRFLAERTGGTYSTLKVQPAELEDSGVYFCASSRDRASEQYFGPGTRLTVT.

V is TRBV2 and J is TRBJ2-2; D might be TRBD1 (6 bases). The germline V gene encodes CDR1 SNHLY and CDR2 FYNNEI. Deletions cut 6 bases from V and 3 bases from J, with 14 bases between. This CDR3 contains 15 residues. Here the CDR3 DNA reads TGTGCCAGCAGCAGACAGGACGTAGACACCGGGGAGCTGTTTTTT. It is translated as CASSRQDVDTGELFF. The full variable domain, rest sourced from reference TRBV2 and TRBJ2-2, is EPEVTQTPSHQVTQMGQEVILRCVPISNHLYFYWYRQILGQKVEFLVSFYNNEISEKSEIFDDQFSVERPDGSNFTLKIRSTKLEDSAMYFCASSRQDVDTGELFFGEGSRLTVL.

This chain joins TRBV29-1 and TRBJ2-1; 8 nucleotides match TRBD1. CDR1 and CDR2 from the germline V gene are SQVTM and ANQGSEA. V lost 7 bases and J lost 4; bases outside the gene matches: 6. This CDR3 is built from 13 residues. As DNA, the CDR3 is TGCAGCGGAGGACAGGGACGGTACAATGAGCAGTTCTTC. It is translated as CSGGQGRYNEQFF.

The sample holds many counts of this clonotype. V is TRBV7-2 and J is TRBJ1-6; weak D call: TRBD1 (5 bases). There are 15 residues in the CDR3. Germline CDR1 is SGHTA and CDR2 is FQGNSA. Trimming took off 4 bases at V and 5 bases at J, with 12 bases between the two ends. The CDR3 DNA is TGTGCCAGCAGCTACCAGGGAAGGGATAATTCACCCCTCCACTTT. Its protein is CASSYQGRDNSPLHF.

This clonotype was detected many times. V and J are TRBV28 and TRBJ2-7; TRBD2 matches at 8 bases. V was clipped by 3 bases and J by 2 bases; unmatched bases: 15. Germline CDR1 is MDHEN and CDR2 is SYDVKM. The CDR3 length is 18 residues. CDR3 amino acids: CASSFGLPGGKLTYEQYF. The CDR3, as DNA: TGTGCCAGCAGTTTCGGCTTGCCGGGGGGGAAGCTCACCTACGAGCAGTACTTC. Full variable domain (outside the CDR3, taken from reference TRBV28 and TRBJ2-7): DVKVTQSSRYLVKRTGEKVFLECVQDMDHENMFWYRQDPGLGLRLIYFSYDVKMKEKGDIPEGYSVSREKKERFSLILESASTNQTSMYLCASSFGLPGGKLTYEQYFGPGTRLTVT.

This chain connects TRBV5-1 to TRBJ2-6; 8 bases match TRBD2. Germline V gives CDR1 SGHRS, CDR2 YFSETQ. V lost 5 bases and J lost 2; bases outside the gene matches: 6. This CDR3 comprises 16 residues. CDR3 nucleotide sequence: TGCGCCAGCAGTGCGGGGGGCATTGCTGGGGCCAACGTCCTGACTTTC. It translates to CASSAGGIAGANVLTF.

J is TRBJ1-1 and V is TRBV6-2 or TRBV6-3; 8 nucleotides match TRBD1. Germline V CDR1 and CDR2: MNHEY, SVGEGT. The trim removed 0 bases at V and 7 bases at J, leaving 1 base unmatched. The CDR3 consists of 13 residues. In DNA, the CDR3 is TGTGCCAGCAGTTACTCCGGGACAGGTGAAGCTTTCTTT. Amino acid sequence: CASSYSGTGEAFF.

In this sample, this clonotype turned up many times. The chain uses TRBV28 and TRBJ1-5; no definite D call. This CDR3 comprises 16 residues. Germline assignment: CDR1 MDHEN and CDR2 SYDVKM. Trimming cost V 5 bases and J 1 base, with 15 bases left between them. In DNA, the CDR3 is TGTGCCAGCAGTCCCACCCGGGGAGGCAGCAATCAGCCCCAGCATTTT. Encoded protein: CASSPTRGGSNQPQHF.